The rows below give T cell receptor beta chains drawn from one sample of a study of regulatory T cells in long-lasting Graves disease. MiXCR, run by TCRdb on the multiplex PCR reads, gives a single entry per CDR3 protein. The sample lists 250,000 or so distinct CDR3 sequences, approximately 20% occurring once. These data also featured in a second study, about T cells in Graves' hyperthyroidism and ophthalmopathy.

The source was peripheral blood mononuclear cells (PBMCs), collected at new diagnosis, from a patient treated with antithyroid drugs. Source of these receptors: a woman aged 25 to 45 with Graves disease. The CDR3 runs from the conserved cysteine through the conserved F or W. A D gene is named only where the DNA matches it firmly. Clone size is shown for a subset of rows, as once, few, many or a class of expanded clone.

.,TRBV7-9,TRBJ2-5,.,CASTLGGGQETQYF,TGTGCCAGCACCCTCGGGGGAGGCCAAGAGACCCAGTACTTC
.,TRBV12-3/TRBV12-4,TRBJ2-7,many,CASSQGGSEQYF,TGTGCCAGCAGCCAGGGGGGCTCCGAGCAGTACTTC
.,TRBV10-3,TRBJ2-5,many,CAISVGWQETQYF,TGTGCCATCAGTGTAGGGTGGCAAGAGACCCAGTACTTC
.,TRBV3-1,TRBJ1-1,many,CASSHHGLNTEAFF,TGTGCCAGCAGCCACCACGGTTTAAACACTGAAGCTTTCTTT
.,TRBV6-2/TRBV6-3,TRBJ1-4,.,CASSTKKPGLSRSEKLFF,TGTGCCAGCAGTACCAAGAAACCGGGACTCTCTAGGAGTGAAAAACTGTTTTTT
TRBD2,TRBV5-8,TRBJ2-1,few,CASSGITIAGGYNEQFF,TGTGCCAGCAGCGGTATTACCATAGCGGGGGGCTACAATGAGCAGTTCTTC
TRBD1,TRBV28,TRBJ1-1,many,CAMQGVRNTEAFF,TGTGCCATGCAGGGGGTTCGAAACACTGAAGCTTTCTTT
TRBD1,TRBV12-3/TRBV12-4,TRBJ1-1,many,CASSLRQGGSDEAFF,TGTGCCAGCAGTTTGAGGCAGGGGGGTTCGGATGAAGCTTTCTTT
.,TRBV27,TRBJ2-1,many,CASSETLDEQFF,TGTGCCAGCAGCGAAACCCTGGACGAGCAGTTCTTC
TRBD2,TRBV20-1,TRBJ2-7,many,CSAIASGGEEDEQYF,TGCAGTGCCATAGCCAGCGGGGGGGAAGAGGACGAGCAGTACTTC
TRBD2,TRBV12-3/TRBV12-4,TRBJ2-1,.,CASSSPGRAYNEQFF,TGTGCCAGCAGTTCACCGGGGAGGGCCTACAATGAGCAGTTCTTC
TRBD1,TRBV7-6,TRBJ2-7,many,CASSSGQGVYEQYF,TGTGCCAGCAGTTCAGGACAGGGGGTGTACGAGCAGTACTTC
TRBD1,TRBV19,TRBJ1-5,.,CASSIRQGFNQPQHF,TGTGCCAGTAGTATCCGACAGGGGTTCAACCAGCCCCAGCATTTT
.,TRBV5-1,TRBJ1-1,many,CASSLYPHEVSANTEAFF,TGCGCCAGCAGCTTGTATCCCCACGAAGTAAGCGCGAACACTGAAGCTTTCTTT
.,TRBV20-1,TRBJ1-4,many,CSAYRPVNEKLFF,TGCAGTGCTTACCGACCAGTTAATGAAAAACTGTTTTTT
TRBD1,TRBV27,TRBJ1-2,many,CASSSPDRVKSYGYTF,TGTGCCAGCAGTTCACCCGACAGGGTAAAGAGCTATGGCTACACCTTC
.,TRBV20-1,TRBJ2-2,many,CSAPGFGGELFF,TGCAGTGCTCCAGGGTTCGGCGGGGAGCTGTTTTTT
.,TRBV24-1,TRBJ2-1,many,CATSDSGGTAYNEQFF,TGTGCCACCAGTGATTCGGGAGGGACAGCCTACAATGAGCAGTTCTTC
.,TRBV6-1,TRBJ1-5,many,CASRRGGSNQPQHF,TGTGCCAGCAGACGTGGAGGTAGCAATCAGCCCCAGCATTTT
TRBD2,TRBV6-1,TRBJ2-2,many,CASSRGGGRTGELFF,TGTGCCAGCAGTCGGGGCGGGGGGCGCACCGGGGAGCTGTTTTTT
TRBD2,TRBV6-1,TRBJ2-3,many,CASSTHPGLITDTQYF,TGTGCCAGCAGTACTCACCCGGGACTAATCACAGATACGCAGTATTTT
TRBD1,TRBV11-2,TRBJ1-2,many,CASSPSAGTAANYGYTF,TGTGCCAGCAGCCCTTCGGCTGGGACAGCAGCTAACTATGGCTACACCTTC
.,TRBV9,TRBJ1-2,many,CASSVVTGAPYGYTF,TGTGCCAGCAGCGTAGTGACAGGAGCCCCATATGGCTACACCTTC
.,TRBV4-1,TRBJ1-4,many,CASSQAFATNEKLFF,TGCGCCAGCAGCCAAGCCTTTGCAACTAATGAAAAACTGTTTTTT
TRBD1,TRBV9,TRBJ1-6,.,CASSPGTGSDNSPLHF,TGTGCCAGCAGCCCCGGGACAGGGAGCGATAATTCACCCCTCCACTTT
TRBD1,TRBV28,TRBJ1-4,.,CACSVGTGGLGKLFF,TGTGCCTGCAGTGTCGGGACAGGGGGGTTGGGAAAACTGTTTTTT
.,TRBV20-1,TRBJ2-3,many,CSAMIPGRGADTQYF,TGCAGTGCTATGATTCCGGGACGGGGTGCAGATACGCAGTATTTT
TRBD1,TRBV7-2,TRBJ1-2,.,CASSLEGQGDGYTF,TGTGCCAGCAGCTTAGAGGGACAGGGTGATGGCTACACCTTC